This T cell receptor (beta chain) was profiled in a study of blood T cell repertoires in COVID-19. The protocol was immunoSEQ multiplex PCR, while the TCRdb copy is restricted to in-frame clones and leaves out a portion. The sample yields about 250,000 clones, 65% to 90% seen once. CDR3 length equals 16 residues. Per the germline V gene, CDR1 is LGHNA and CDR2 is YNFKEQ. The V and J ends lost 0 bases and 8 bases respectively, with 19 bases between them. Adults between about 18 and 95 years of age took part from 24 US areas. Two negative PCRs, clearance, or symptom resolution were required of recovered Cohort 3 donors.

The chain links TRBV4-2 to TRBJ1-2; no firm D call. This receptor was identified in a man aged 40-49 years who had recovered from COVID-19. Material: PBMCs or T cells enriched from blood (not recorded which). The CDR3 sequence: CASSQDHAGNKFGYTF. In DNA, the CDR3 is TGTGCCAGCAGCCAAGATCATGCCGGGAATAAGTTCGGCTACACCTTC.